The T cell receptor (beta chain) described here comes from a study of blood T cells in healthy people across ages. Study-wide findings and caveats: Compared with aged donors, long-lived donors showed fewer expanded clones, suggesting selection. Changes in expanded clonotypes were possibly confounded, as the CMV status of donors was unknown.

This clonotype showed up just a few times. The antigen is not known. Isolation yielded PBMCs, at least 6 million per sample, in every case. Next came a second PCR, run for roughly 6 to 11 cycles, which used a sample-barcoded 5' primer along with a J-beta primer mix. Each cDNA was tagged by a template-switch adaptor containing 12 random nucleotides. MiXCR was run by TCRdb on the 5' RACE reads, yielding one entry per CDR3 protein. In the table there are about 750,000 distinct CDR3 sequences, roughly 53% of which are singletons. The germline gives CDR1 SGHRS, CDR2 YFSETQ. This CDR3 is built from 16 residues.

The chain combines TRBV5-1 with TRBJ2-4; D possibly uses TRBD1 or TRBD2 (5 bases each). The DNA end is a closer match to TRBJ2-7, so the J assignment may be wrong. The sequenced sample was blood. This TCR came from a man older than 75 in good health. The CDR3 region has the DNA TGCGCCAGCAGCCCTAAGACCGGGACCAAGTCCTACGAGCAGTACTTC. Its protein is CASSPKTGTKSYEQYF.